Reported below is one T cell receptor beta chain. No cognate antigen has been identified for it. Base qualities are not at hand, and no much larger clone is one base apart. Using the deep immunoSEQ assay, TCR CDR3 regions were amplified from genomic DNA by multiplex PCR. Extracted genomic DNA from each cell subset was distributed evenly across all wells of several immunoSEQ 96-well plates, and each plate was treated as a replicate. For unsorted PBMC, each replicate PCR was loaded with about 270 ng genomic DNA, equivalent to roughly 33,000 T cell genomes. Ten immunoSEQ deep assay plates were used to sequence unsorted PBMC genomic DNA. The purified libraries were quantified using a Qubit 3.0 fluorometer, sized with a Bioanalyzer 2100, and then quantified again using the KAPA Library Quantification kit. Every immunoSEQ 96-well plate was sequenced on a dedicated single-read 150-cycle Illumina NextSeq 550 flow cell. In the paper's pipeline: Because the immunoSEQ output held only junctional sequences and lacked quality scores, the filtering could not match the filtering applied to full-length reads. Sequences were annotated with PyIR, a Python wrapper for IgBLAST v1.9, using IMGT germline references to assign V/J genes and CDR3. Reads were removed for weak V/J assignments (E-value above 1e-6), missing CDR3, stop codons, out-of-frame junctions, or ambiguous translated residues. V3J clonotypes were defined by identical inferred V gene, J gene, and CDR3 amino acid sequence. To compute the percentage overlap between repertoires, the number of shared unique clonotypes was divided by the size of the smaller repertoire. Three approaches were used to assess repertoire richness: RTK rarefaction, the Chao1 estimator, and Recon v2.1 estimates of unobserved clonotypes. TCRdb mirrors the immuneACCESS table, restricted to in-frame sequences. Some clones are absent from its copies; in checked studies, under half trace to an unresolved V gene, and the reason for the others is unknown. D and trimming were read from the DNA, whereas the V and J calls and clone size are those reported in that table. The sample contains 450,000 to 600,000 clones, 79% of them found a single time. Jointly, the top ten make up approximately 12% of the sample.

Healthy HIV-negative adults with no recently reported acute infections or vaccinations were included as donors. Every donor was a Caucasian adult residing in Nashville, Tennessee, USA. For unsorted samples, approximately 81 million PBMCs were counted, and genomic DNA was extracted using the QIAamp DNA Blood Mini kit. After blood collection by leukapheresis, PBMCs were isolated using Ficoll-Histopaque density gradient centrifugation and then cryopreserved in the vapor phase of liquid nitrogen. The sample is drawn from a study of shared clonotypes between healthy human individuals (TCRdb year 2020). Describing the broader study: The cohort included a few men and a couple of women between 18 and 49 years of age. To estimate repertoire size and how much clonotype sharing occurs between individuals, the study deeply sequenced the blood TCR repertoires of five healthy adults. Different laboratories and diverse techniques were used to prepare libraries and sequence TCR repertoires, to increase sequencing depth and limit assay-specific biases. Per donor, leukapheresis produced somewhere between about 0.94 and 9.5 billion PBMCs. Overall study results and their limits: Based on pairwise subsampling, the degree of clonotype sharing among donors was expected to be affected by sequencing depth. Sampling was restricted to blood, and TCR repertoires in tissue are likely to differ from TCR repertoires in blood. Because the study included only a small number of donors, the genetic and exposure-history diversity represented was limited.

The CDR3 spans 15 residues, from the cysteine through the phenylalanine. This entry keeps only the CDR3 DNA: 45 bases, framed from base 1. Between the V and J ends, shortened by 5 bases and 0 bases respectively, the junction contains 14 bases. According to the germline V gene, CDR1 reads SGHVS and CDR2 reads FNYEAQ. Sequencing was done on a sample of PBMCs. The receptor chain draws on TRBV7-6 and TRBJ2-7, with the D gene not confidently named. The sequence derives from a woman aged 40 to 49 in good health. Some clones in this sample may be carry-over from other donors' samples. CDR3 protein: CASSQEGIPSYEQYF. The DNA sequence is as follows: TGTGCCAGCAGCCAGGAAGGGATTCCCTCCTACGAGCAGTACTTC.